This TCR beta chain stems from a study of shared clonotypes between healthy human individuals. It was roughly 190 ng DNA, 30,000 or so T cell genomes, that sorted-subset replicate PCRs used. As originally analysed: Filtering was not the same, since immunoSEQ gave junction-only sequences without quality scores. Method: immunoSEQ multiplex PCR; TCRdb's copy keeps in-frame clones and lacks some. V, J and clone size reflect that table, while D and trimming were determined from the DNA. The repertoire consists of approximately 250,000 clones, with over 50% occurring once and the leading ten covering 11%. All donors were Caucasian adults living in Nashville, Tennessee. Naive CD45RA+ and memory CD45RA-negative subsets were split from CD4+ cells. V lost 0 bases and J 4 bases, leaving 6 bases between the germline ends. Germline assignment: CDR1 SGHAT and CDR2 FQNNGV. This CDR3 spans 13 amino acids.

This chain connects TRBV11-2 to TRBJ1-1, with D unresolved. The sequence was obtained from a man aged 25 to 40 in good health. Sequencing was carried out using memory CD4+ T cells sorted from blood. Subset here: CD45RA-negative fraction. The CDR3 here is CASSLEGGTEAFF. In nucleotides, the CDR3 is TGTGCCAGCAGCTTAGAGGGTGGCACTGAAGCTTTCTTT.